Below are 30 T cell receptor beta chains sequenced from a single sample in a study of beta chain features in type 1 diabetes. TCRB transcripts that were expressed got sequenced, as all of the isolated RNA had been reverse transcribed. This table comes from immunoSEQ multiplex PCR, and its TCRdb copy is limited to in-frame clones, with some not included. The repertoire has 300,000 to 450,000 clones, around 19% of them found once; the top ten carry approximately 0.041%. Sequencing used naive CD4+ T cells from blood. These receptors all come from a woman aged 18-35 years in good health.

In nucleotides, the CDR3 is TGTGCCAGCAGCTTAGGGCGATACAGGGAAAGCAAAAACATTCAGTACTTC. Encoded protein: CASSLGRYRESKNIQYF. J is TRBJ2-4 and V is TRBV7-8; a weak D match, TRBD1 (6 bases). The germline V gene encodes CDR1 SGHVS and CDR2 FQNEAQ. CDR3 size: 17 residues. The V gene lost 1 base and the J gene lost 3 bases, with 16 bases spanning the gap.

The J gene is TRBJ2-7, the V gene TRBV7-9; weak D call: TRBD1 (6 bases). From germline, CDR1 is SEHNR and CDR2 FQNEAQ (reference sequence). Trimming took 5 bases from V and 3 from J, leaving 14 bases between them. The CDR3 is 14 amino acids. The CDR3 loop is CASSPLGQSYEQYF. The CDR3 coding sequence is TGTGCCAGCAGCCCGCTTGGACAGAGCTACGAGCAGTACTTC.

This clone was observed a few times. This chain links TRBV10-3 with TRBJ2-1; 13 nucleotides match TRBD2. V trimming: 4 bases; J trimming: 7 bases; junction bases outside the gene matches: 7. Per germline, CDR1 ENHRY and CDR2 SYGVKD. The CDR3 has 16 residues. This CDR3 is CAISAGLAGVRNEQFF. The CDR3 bases are TGTGCCATCAGTGCTGGACTAGCGGGAGTACGGAATGAGCAGTTCTTC.

V usage is TRBV15 and J usage is TRBJ2-7; 10 bases align to TRBD1. This CDR3 is built from 17 residues. CDR1 and CDR2 (germline): LNHNV, YYDKDF (reference sequence). J gave up 5 bases and V 3 bases, and 13 bases lay outside the gene matches. The chain's CDR3 is CATSRALRGQGTHEQYF. DNA for the CDR3: TGTGCCACCAGCAGGGCCTTGAGGGGACAGGGGACGCACGAGCAGTACTTC. The full variable domain, in which reference TRBV15 and TRBJ2-7 provide the parts outside the CDR3, is DAMVIQNPRYQVTQFGKPVTLSCSQTLNHNVMYWYQQKSSQAPKLLFHYYDKDFNNEADTPDNFQSRRPNTSFCFLDIRSPGLGDTAMYLCATSRALRGQGTHEQYFGPGTRLTVT.

V is TRBV5-6 and J is TRBJ1-1, with a weak D call TRBD1 (6 bases). CDR3 length equals 14 residues. The germline gives CDR1 SGHDT, CDR2 YYEEEE. V lost 6 bases and J lost 1, with 13 bases in between. The CDR3 is CASIETGANTEAFF. The CDR3 nucleotides are TGTGCCAGCATCGAGACAGGCGCGAACACTGAAGCTTTCTTT.

This clone showed up just a few times. The DNA of the CDR3 is TGCAGCGTTGAAGGAGCCTCTGGGGCCAACGTCCTGACTTTC. This gives the protein CSVEGASGANVLTF. The rearrangement uses TRBV29-1 and TRBJ2-6, with D uncertain. In germline, CDR1 is SQVTM, CDR2 ANQGSEA. The CDR3 is 14 residues long. V was clipped by 1 base and J by 0 bases, with 4 bases between them.

V gene TRBV2 combines with J gene TRBJ1-1; 8 nucleotides match TRBD1. V shed 8 bases and J 2 bases; nucleotides not matched to a gene: 4. The germline V gene encodes CDR1 SNHLY and CDR2 FYNNEI. This CDR3 has 13 amino acids. CDR3 sequence (DNA): TGTGCCAGCCGGACAGGGTTCAACACTGAAGCTTTCTTT. Protein product: CASRTGFNTEAFF.

V and J are TRBV7-2 and TRBJ2-7; tentative D call: TRBD1 (6 bases). Germline V lookup: CDR1 SGHTA, CDR2 FQGNSA. This CDR3 contains 15 residues. The V and J ends lost 2 bases and 6 bases respectively, with 17 bases between them. As DNA, the CDR3 is TGTGCCAGCAGCTTATCGGGTCGCAGGGGAGCCGAGCAGTACTTC. As protein: CASSLSGRRGAEQYF.

This clone has just a few counts. The chain couples TRBV7-9 to TRBJ1-5; D remains unclear. The germline V gene has CDR1 SEHNR and CDR2 FQNEAQ (reference sequence). V was cut by 1 base and J by 1 base, with 11 bases left in between. The CDR3 loop spans 16 amino acids. The CDR3 region is CASSLEGGLSNQPQHF. The DNA for the CDR3 is TGTGCCAGCAGCTTAGAGGGAGGGCTCAGCAATCAGCCCCAGCATTTT.

In the case of this clone: Additional DNA sequences in this sample encode the identical CDR3. The chain uses TRBV30 and TRBJ1-5, with 9 bases that match TRBD1. V dropped 5 bases and J dropped 4; count of bases not matched to a gene: 3. CDR3 length: 13 amino acids. Germline V gene data show CDR1 as GTSNPN and CDR2 as SVGIG (reference sequence). CDR3 sequence reads: CAWSGQGNQPQHF. The CDR3 nucleotides are TGTGCCTGGTCCGGACAGGGGAATCAGCCCCAGCATTTT.

The sample holds a few counts of this clone. The gene calls are TRBV18 and TRBJ1-2; D gene unclear. The CDR3 extends over 13 amino acids. Trimming cost V 3 bases and J 0 bases, with 5 bases left between them. Germline-derived CDR1 and CDR2 are KGHSH and LQKENI. The CDR3 DNA reads as TGTGCCAGCTCACCCGGGGCTAACTATGGCTACACCTTC. Amino acids: CASSPGANYGYTF.

In its sample, this clone was seen a few times. The chain employs TRBV19 and TRBJ1-5, with a tentative D call TRBD1 (5 bases). The CDR3 covers 15 residues. V gave up 5 bases and J gave up 6 bases, with 17 bases separating them. Germline CDR1 is LNHDA and CDR2 is SQIVND (reference sequence). The CDR3 nucleotides are TGTGCCAGTAGTCCCGGAACCCAGGGAAGTCAGCCCCAGCATTTT. This codes for CASSPGTQGSQPQHF.

The V gene is TRBV7-2, the J gene TRBJ2-5, with TRBD1 as a possible D gene (6 bases). The CDR3 spans 15 residues. In germline, CDR1 is SGHTA, CDR2 FQGNSA. Trimming removed 4 bases from V and 3 bases from J, with 15 bases in between. CDR3 sequence (DNA): TGTGCCAGCAGCTCGAACGGTGGGGGCAAAGAGACCCAGTACTTC. Translated, it gives CASSSNGGGKETQYF.

This clone was seen a handful of times. In nucleotides, the CDR3 is TGTGCCAGCCTCTCGTACAGCCGAAAAGATGAGCAGTTCTTC. Protein product: CASLSYSRKDEQFF. J is TRBJ2-1 and V is TRBV19, with D hard to call. The CDR3 totals 14 residues. V was pared by 9 bases and J by 8 bases, with 20 bases between. Per the germline V gene, CDR1 is LNHDA and CDR2 is SQIVND (reference sequence).

The table lists this clone with a few counts. The chain has TRBV5-1 and TRBJ1-2; TRBD1 matches at 9 bases. From germline, CDR1 is SGHRS and CDR2 YFSETQ. The CDR3 covers 15 residues. V lost 5 bases and J lost 4; bases outside the gene matches: 9. CDR3: CASRSPGQGIYGYTF. The CDR3 DNA is TGCGCCAGCAGGTCGCCGGGACAGGGTATCTATGGCTACACCTTC.

This clone was seen a few times. The chain combines TRBV7-9 with TRBJ2-3; the match to TRBD1 covers 9 bases. Trimming removed 6 bases from V and 4 bases from J; junction bases left unmatched: 2. CDR3 size: 13 residues. CDR1 and CDR2 from the germline V gene are SEHNR and FQNEAQ (reference sequence). The CDR3: CASRQGAADTQYF. The CDR3, as DNA: TGTGCCAGCAGACAGGGGGCCGCAGATACGCAGTATTTT.

About this clone itself: Other DNA sequences in this specimen translate into the identical CDR3. The V and J genes are TRBV5-4 and TRBJ2-5; 9 nucleotides match TRBD2. CDR3 length: 14 amino acids. CDR1 is SGHNT and CDR2 is YYREEE in the germline V gene (reference sequence). V lost 3 bases, J lost 5 bases, and 5 bases stayed unmatched. In DNA form, the CDR3 reads TGTGCCAGCAGCTCGAGGCGGGGGGGGGAGACCCAGTACTTC. Its protein product is CASSSRRGGETQYF.

Of note for this clone: Sequence at one end of the junction differs from germline and may be a read error. The chain is built from TRBV30 and TRBJ2-6; D is unclear. The CDR3 length is 16 residues. Germline assignment: CDR1 GTSNPN and CDR2 SVGIG (reference sequence). Here the CDR3 reads CVWNPGTISGANVLTF. Here the CDR3 DNA reads TGTGTCTGGAACCCAGGAACAATCTCTGGGGCCAACGTCCTGACTTTC.

A few counts support this clone. This rearrangement joins TRBV7-3 to TRBJ2-2; the D is unclear. Germline CDR1 reads SGHTA; CDR2 reads FQGTGA. Between the trimmed V and J ends, which lost 4 bases and 7 bases, there was a span of 13 bases. The CDR3 loop spans 14 amino acids. CDR3: CASSSRLTGGELFF. The CDR3 region has the DNA TGTGCCAGCAGCTCCAGACTGACCGGCGGGGAGCTGTTTTTT.

V is TRBV11-2 and J is TRBJ1-6; maybe TRBD1 (5 bases). The CDR3 is 15 amino acids. CDR1 is SGHAT and CDR2 is FQNNGV in the germline V gene. V shed 0 bases and J shed 5 bases, with 8 bases lying between them. The CDR3 loop is CASSLEGADNSPLHF. In nucleotides, the CDR3 is TGTGCCAGCAGCTTAGAAGGGGCCGATAATTCACCCCTCCACTTT.

V and J are TRBV5-1 and TRBJ2-7, with D possibly TRBD1 on 6 matching bases. Germline V gene sequence: CDR1 SGHRS, CDR2 YFSETQ. CDR3 length: 14 amino acids. Between the trimmed V and J ends, which lost 0 bases and 5 bases, there was a span of 12 bases. The CDR3 DNA sequence: TGCGCCAGCAGCTTGGTCGGCAGGGGAAACGAGCAGTACTTC. This sequence encodes CASSLVGRGNEQYF.

This clone turned up a few times. The chain combines TRBV29-1 with TRBJ1-1; D remains ambiguous. V was trimmed by 0 bases and J by 5 bases, leaving 7 bases between them. Germline CDR1 SQVTM, CDR2 ANQGSEA. There are 12 residues in the CDR3. The CDR3 DNA is TGCAGCGTTGAAGAGGGAGGGACTGAAGCTTTCTTT. Protein sequence: CSVEEGGTEAFF.

This clone was detected only a few times. This chain links TRBV2 with TRBJ1-2, with 7 positions matching TRBD1. In germline, CDR1 is SNHLY, CDR2 FYNNEI. The CDR3 runs to 13 residues. The trim removed 6 bases at V and 6 bases at J, leaving 7 bases unmatched. CDR3 region: CASSADRVHGYTF. The CDR3 bases are TGTGCCAGCAGCGCTGACAGGGTTCATGGCTACACCTTC.

The sample holds a few counts of this clone. The chain combines TRBV5-1 with TRBJ1-2; D perhaps matches TRBD1 (6 bases). Germline-derived CDR1 and CDR2 are SGHRS and YFSETQ. CDR3 length: 15 amino acids. Trimming left V 4 bases short and J 1 base short, with 14 bases between. The CDR3 coding sequence is TGCGCCAGCAGCGCCCGGACAGACTTTAACTATGGCTACACCTTC. This sequence encodes CASSARTDFNYGYTF.

Only a few counts were recorded for this clone. This rearrangement joins TRBV29-1 to TRBJ2-5; the match to TRBD2 covers 10 bases. Germline V CDR1 and CDR2: SQVTM, ANQGSEA. The CDR3 is 17 amino acids. The junction had 15 bases not matched to a gene; V was cut back by 3 bases and J by 5 bases. This CDR3 is CSVEGTGLAGAVETQYF. In DNA form, the CDR3 reads TGCAGCGTTGAGGGCACCGGGCTAGCGGGAGCAGTGGAGACCCAGTACTTC.

This clone turned up a few times. The rearrangement uses TRBV6-1 and TRBJ2-7; 9 bases match TRBD1. Trimming removed 11 bases from V and 1 base from J; junction bases left unmatched: 9. Germline V gene sequence: CDR1 MNHNS, CDR2 SASEGT. This CDR3 spans 14 amino acids. CDR3 nucleotide sequence: TGTGCCTCATCGATGACAGGGGGATCCTACGAGCAGTACTTC. Translating it yields CASSMTGGSYEQYF.

The V gene is TRBV7-2, the J gene TRBJ2-3; TRBD2 aligns across 7 bases. Per germline, CDR1 SGHTA and CDR2 FQGNSA. The CDR3 sequence is 15 residues long. V was pared by 2 bases and J by 1 base, with 3 bases of the junction left unmatched. The CDR3 DNA reads TGTGCCAGCAGCTTATATCGGGGGGGCACAGATACGCAGTATTTT. Amino acid sequence: CASSLYRGGTDTQYF.

The chain has TRBV9 and TRBJ2-1; TRBD2 matches 12 bases. Germline assignment: CDR1 SGDLS and CDR2 YYNGEE. This CDR3 contains 15 residues. V lost 3 bases to trimming and J lost 9 bases; unmatched junction nucleotides: 7. The CDR3 sequence is CASSGLAGVGGEQFF. The CDR3 DNA reads TGTGCCAGCAGCGGACTAGCGGGAGTGGGTGGTGAGCAGTTCTTC.

The chain combines TRBV6-6 with TRBJ1-5; D may be TRBD1 (5 bases). Trimming left V 8 bases short and J 0 bases short, with 14 bases between. Germline V CDR1 and CDR2: MNHNY, SVGAGI (reference sequence). The CDR3 sequence is 15 residues long. CDR3 bases: TGTGCCAGCTCCCCAGGGATGTATAGCAATCAGCCCCAGCATTTT. Amino acid sequence: CASSPGMYSNQPQHF.

This clone was detected only a few times. This chain connects TRBV2 to TRBJ2-1; 11 bases align to TRBD2. The CDR3 totals 18 residues. Germline CDR1 SNHLY, CDR2 FYNNEI. Trimming removed 7 bases from V and 0 bases from J; junction bases left unmatched: 11. The DNA of the CDR3 is TGTGCCAGCATGCTAAGACTAGCGGGGCCCTACTCCTACAATGAGCAGTTCTTC. This sequence encodes CASMLRLAGPYSYNEQFF.